These 21 T cell receptor beta chains originate from one sample sequenced in a study of T cell responses to AZD1222 COVID-19 vaccine. Clones were read by immunoSEQ multiplex PCR, and TCRdb kept only the in-frame ones, dropping some. The profile shows about 98,000 clones, about 88% of them singletons. The source material was peripheral blood, sampled on day 0 of AZD1222 vaccination. These receptors came from an adult in good health.

The chain combines TRBV5-4 with TRBJ2-7, with TRBD2 matching over 11 bases. The CDR3 runs to 17 residues. Trimming took 2 bases from V and 7 from J; bases not matched to a gene: 14. Per the germline V gene, CDR1 is SGHNT and CDR2 is YYREEE (reference sequence). CDR3 amino acids: CASSFELAGANPGEQYF. The DNA of the CDR3 is TGTGCCAGCAGCTTTGAACTAGCGGGAGCGAACCCGGGGGAGCAGTACTTC.

This sequence joins TRBV27 and TRBJ1-5; D might be TRBD1 (5 bases). Germline loops: CDR1 MNHEY, CDR2 SMNVEV (reference sequence). V was pared by 2 bases and J by 7 bases, with 9 bases between. The CDR3 has 13 residues. The CDR3 loop is CASSLGAKQPQHF. CDR3 bases: TGTGCCAGCAGTTTAGGGGCTAAACAGCCCCAGCATTTT.

The chain is built from TRBV5-1 and TRBJ2-1, with TRBD1 as a possible D gene (6 bases). The CDR3 extends over 15 amino acids. Per the germline V gene, CDR1 is SGHRS and CDR2 is YFSETQ. Deletions cut 3 bases from V and 4 bases from J, with 14 bases between. The CDR3 region is CASSSNRVAYNEQFF. CDR3 sequence (DNA): TGCGCCAGCAGCTCAAACAGGGTAGCATACAATGAGCAGTTCTTC.

The chain recombines TRBV12-3 or TRBV12-4 with TRBJ2-7; either TRBD1 or TRBD2 may fit D (5 bases each). This CDR3 spans 13 amino acids. V was shortened by 6 bases and J by 3 bases, with 12 bases between the two germline ends. The DNA of the CDR3 is TGTGCCAGCAGGCCGAGGGGCGGCTACGAGCAGTACTTC. Translated, it gives CASRPRGGYEQYF.

About this clone itself: A junction boundary mismatches the germline segment, possibly from a read error. The V call is TRBV7-7, the J call TRBJ2-3; D gene uncertain. The CDR3 totals 13 residues. CDR1 is SSHAT, CDR2 FNYEAQ, per germline (reference sequence). The CDR3 loop reads CASSLDSTDTQYF. The CDR3, as DNA: TGTGCTAGCAGCTTAGACAGCACAGATACGCAGTATTTT.

The rearrangement links TRBV27 to TRBJ2-3; a possible D gene is TRBD2 (6 bases). The CDR3 length is 15 residues. Deletions cut 3 bases from V and 1 base from J, with 11 bases between. The germline CDR1 and CDR2 sequences are MNHEY and SMNVEV (reference sequence). The CDR3 spells CASSFNVAGTDTQYF. The CDR3, as DNA: TGTGCCAGCAGTTTCAATGTAGCGGGCACAGATACGCAGTATTTT.

The rearrangement joins TRBV29-1 to TRBJ2-7; TRBD2 matches at 7 bases. The germline gives CDR1 SQVTM, CDR2 ANQGSEA. The CDR3 runs to 14 residues. V gave up 6 bases and J gave up 2 bases; unmatched junction bases: 10. CDR3 in DNA: TGCAGCGTATCTTTAGGGAGGGCACCCTACGAGCAGTACTTC. It translates to CSVSLGRAPYEQYF.

This rearrangement joins TRBV4-2 to TRBJ2-2; 9 positions match TRBD2. Germline-derived CDR1 and CDR2 are LGHNA and YNFKEQ. The ends lost 3 bases at V and 5 bases at J; junction bases unmatched: 13. The CDR3 sequence is 18 residues long. CDR3 amino acids: CASSQSFGRLAGTGELFF. CDR3 nucleotide sequence: TGTGCCAGCAGCCAGAGCTTCGGGCGGCTAGCGGGGACCGGGGAGCTGTTTTTT.

The V and J genes are TRBV29-1 and TRBJ2-5; 7 bases match TRBD1. The CDR3 loop spans 16 amino acids. J gave up 4 bases and V 1 base, and 12 bases lay outside the gene matches. Germline loops: CDR1 SQVTM, CDR2 ANQGSEA. The CDR3 loop is CSVEARQGRALETQYF. The CDR3 DNA reads as TGCAGCGTTGAAGCCAGACAGGGTAGGGCTCTAGAGACCCAGTACTTC.

This chain connects TRBV4-2 to TRBJ1-5; D is ambiguous. The CDR3 totals 15 residues. CDR1 LGHNA and CDR2 YNFKEQ come from the germline V gene. V lost 0 bases and J lost 5, with 11 bases in between. The CDR3 coding sequence is TGTGCCAGCAGCCAAGAATTCGATTACGATCAGCCCCAGCATTTT. Translating it yields CASSQEFDYDQPQHF.

The chain employs TRBV19 and TRBJ2-7; 7 nucleotides align to TRBD1. Germline CDR1 and CDR2: LNHDA and SQIVND (reference sequence). This CDR3 is 15 amino acids long. J was trimmed by 4 bases and V by 5 bases; bases with no gene match: 11. This CDR3 reads CASSFDPQGVYEQYF. DNA of the CDR3: TGTGCCAGTAGTTTCGACCCCCAGGGGGTTTACGAGCAGTACTTC.

This clone has only a few counts. This chain links TRBV11-1 with TRBJ1-2; 8 positions agree with TRBD1. The length of the CDR3 is 14 residues. Looked up from germline, CDR1 is SGHAT and CDR2 is FQDESV (reference sequence). Trimming took 5 bases from V and 7 from J; bases not matched to a gene: 9. CDR3 in DNA: TGTGCCAGCAGCCATGTTCAGGGGGCCGGTGGCTACACCTTC. Translating gives CASSHVQGAGGYTF.

A single count supports this clone. The J gene is TRBJ2-3, the V gene TRBV7-2; D gene ambiguous. The germline CDR1 and CDR2 sequences are SGHTA and FQGNSA. The CDR3 contains 13 residues. The V and J ends lost 2 bases and 2 bases respectively, with 5 bases between them. CDR3 in amino acids: CASSLSLTDTQYF. CDR3 sequence (DNA): TGTGCCAGCAGCTTATCCCTCACAGATACGCAGTATTTT.

V usage is TRBV29-1 and J usage is TRBJ2-5; possible D gene TRBD1, 6 bases. Germline V CDR1 and CDR2: SQVTM, ANQGSEA. The CDR3 is 13 amino acids. V shed 4 bases and J shed 5 bases, with 14 bases lying between them. The CDR3 protein is CSVATGSGETQYF. The CDR3, as DNA: TGCAGCGTTGCTACAGGGTCGGGGGAGACCCAGTACTTC.

The genes are TRBV19 and TRBJ2-1, with 10 positions matching TRBD2. Germline V gene lookup returns CDR1 LNHDA and CDR2 SQIVND (reference sequence). The V segment lost 1 base and the J segment 5 bases; nucleotides outside the gene matches: 8. This CDR3 has 17 residues. CDR3 loop: CASSIVHSGGANNEQFF. CDR3 bases: TGTGCCAGTAGTATAGTCCACAGCGGGGGGGCAAACAATGAGCAGTTCTTC.

The genes are TRBV7-2 and TRBJ2-1; 9 nucleotides align to TRBD2. V lost 4 bases, J lost 7 bases, and 8 bases stayed unmatched. The CDR3 spans 15 residues. Germline V gene sequence: CDR1 SGHTA, CDR2 FQGNSA. CDR3 in amino acids: CASSSAGGGLNEQFF. CDR3 bases: TGTGCCAGCAGCTCAGCGGGGGGTGGGTTAAATGAGCAGTTCTTC.

The chain combines TRBV5-5 with TRBJ1-3; 8 bases match TRBD1. Germline CDR1 reads SGHKS; CDR2 reads YYEKEE (reference sequence). V shed 4 bases, J shed 4 bases, and the junction held 10 bases outside the gene matches. The CDR3 runs to 16 residues. This CDR3 is CASSPLRTGFGNTIYF. As DNA, the CDR3 is TGTGCCAGCAGCCCGCTCAGGACAGGGTTCGGAAACACCATATATTTT. Filled out from reference TRBV5-5 and TRBJ1-3, the complete variable domain reads DAGVTQSPTHLIKTRGQQVTLRCSPISGHKSVSWYQQVLGQGPQFIFQYYEKEERGRGNFPDRFSARQFPNYSSELNVNALLLGDSALYLCASSPLRTGFGNTIYFGEGSWLTVV.

V and J are TRBV7-3 and TRBJ2-1; TRBD2 aligns across 14 bases. Germline V gives CDR1 SGHTA, CDR2 FQGTGA. The CDR3 sequence is 14 residues long. Unmatched junction bases numbered 2, after V lost 4 bases and J lost 9 bases. CDR3 DNA sequence: TGTGCCAGCAGCTCTGGACTAGCGGGGGGTGAGCAGTTCTTC. Protein sequence: CASSSGLAGGEQFF.

This chain connects TRBV5-1 to TRBJ2-7; 14 bases agree with TRBD2. The trim removed 0 bases at V and 9 bases at J, leaving 5 bases unmatched. Germline CDR1 reads SGHRS; CDR2 reads YFSETQ. The CDR3 totals 15 residues. In nucleotides, the CDR3 is TGCGCCAGCAGCTTGGGGGGACTAGCGGGAGTGGGGCAGTACTTC. Protein sequence: CASSLGGLAGVGQYF.

The rearrangement joins TRBV7-9 to TRBJ2-2, with TRBD2 as a possible D gene (5 bases). V lost 11 bases and J lost 0, with 19 bases in between. The CDR3 runs 16 residues. The V gene's germline CDR1 is SEHNR and CDR2 FQNEAQ (reference sequence). The CDR3: CAGLGGVTTNTGELFF. CDR3 nucleotides: TGTGCCGGACTCGGTGGGGTCACCACGAACACCGGGGAGCTGTTTTTT.

The chain couples TRBV12-3 or TRBV12-4 to TRBJ1-2; unclear D gene. Between the trimmed V and J ends, which lost 3 bases and 6 bases, there was a span of 11 bases. The CDR3 covers 13 residues. The CDR3 DNA follows: TGTGCCAGCAGTTTCTTCTCAGGCGATGGCTACACCTTC. Translation: CASSFFSGDGYTF.